The 30 T cell receptor beta chains given below trace back to one sample, sequenced in a study of blood T cell repertoires in COVID-19. TCRdb's table, derived via immunoSEQ multiplex PCR, lists solely in-frame clones and lacks some. The sample shows roughly 150,000 clones, 65% to 85% of them seen only once. Sequenced: PBMCs or T cells enriched from blood (not recorded which). The receptors here all came from a man between 70 and 80 years old who had been exposed to COVID-19.

The V gene is TRBV3-1 (or the pseudogene TRBV3-2), the J gene TRBJ1-2; TRBD1 matches at 7 bases. Germline loops: CDR1 LGHDT, CDR2 YNNKEL (reference sequence). J was trimmed by 4 bases and V by 0 bases; bases with no gene match: 8. This CDR3 spans 16 amino acids. CDR3: CASSQEWAGGLYGYTF. The CDR3 DNA follows: TGTGCCAGCAGCCAAGAATGGGCAGGGGGTCTCTATGGCTACACCTTC.

CDR3 amino acids: CATRPTGGNTEAFF. CDR3 coding DNA: TGTGCCACCAGGCCGACAGGGGGGAACACTGAAGCTTTCTTT. The rearrangement joins TRBV15 to TRBJ1-1, with TRBD1 identical over 9 bases. V lost 6 bases, J lost 1 base, and 3 bases stayed unmatched. Germline V gives CDR1 LNHNV, CDR2 YYDKDF (reference sequence). This CDR3 contains 14 residues.

This chain connects TRBV5-1 to TRBJ2-2; possible D gene TRBD1, 5 bases. CDR1 is SGHRS and CDR2 is YFSETQ in the germline V gene. Trimming took off 2 bases at V and 2 bases at J, with 10 bases between the two ends. There are 15 residues in the CDR3. Written as DNA, the CDR3 is TGCGCCAGCAGCTTACCGACAGCAAACACCGGGGAGCTGTTTTTT. Protein product: CASSLPTANTGELFF.

This sequence joins TRBV15 and TRBJ2-1; maybe TRBD1 (6 bases). This CDR3 has 14 amino acids. V was shortened by 2 bases and J by 4 bases, with 9 bases between the two germline ends. From germline, CDR1 is LNHNV and CDR2 YYDKDF (reference sequence). The CDR3 reads CATSRQGTYNEQFF. In nucleotides, the CDR3 is TGTGCCACCAGCAGACAGGGGACGTACAATGAGCAGTTCTTC. The whole variable domain, remainder taken from reference TRBV15 and TRBJ2-1, is DAMVIQNPRYQVTQFGKPVTLSCSQTLNHNVMYWYQQKSSQAPKLLFHYYDKDFNNEADTPDNFQSRRPNTSFCFLDIRSPGLGDTAMYLCATSRQGTYNEQFFGPGTRLTVL.

The chain joins TRBV12-3 or TRBV12-4 to TRBJ2-3; 7 nucleotides agree with TRBD1. With V trimmed by 7 bases and J by 4 bases, 2 bases remained unmatched. The CDR3 is 12 amino acids. As DNA, the CDR3 is TGTGCCAGCAAACAGGGGTCAGATACGCAGTATTTT. It specifies CASKQGSDTQYF.

V is TRBV18 and J is TRBJ1-4; the D is unclear. The CDR3 is 13 amino acids. Germline V lookup: CDR1 KGHSH, CDR2 LQKENI. Trimming removed 4 bases from V and 8 bases from J, with 11 bases in between. CDR3 DNA: TGTGCCAGCTCACGGGAGGTAGAGGAAAAACTGTTTTTT. As protein: CASSREVEEKLFF.

V usage is TRBV7-2 and J usage is TRBJ2-5; TRBD2 matches at 11 bases. This CDR3 comprises 17 residues. Germline CDR1 is SGHTA and CDR2 is FQGNSA. J gave up 5 bases and V 1 base, and 9 bases lay outside the gene matches. The CDR3 reads CASSLVAGGASSETQYF. In DNA, the CDR3 is TGTGCCAGCAGCTTAGTAGCGGGGGGGGCCAGTTCTGAGACCCAGTACTTC. Full variable domain (rest looked up from reference TRBV7-2 and TRBJ2-5): GAGVSQSPSNKVTEKGKDVELRCDPISGHTALYWYRQSLGQGLEFLIYFQGNSAPDKSGLPSDRFSAERTGGSVSTLTIQRTQQEDSAVYLCASSLVAGGASSETQYFGPGTRLLVL.

The CDR3 DNA is TGTGCCACCAGCAGAGATCCAGGGAACCAAGAGACCCAGTACTTC. It codes for CATSRDPGNQETQYF. The chain links TRBV15 to TRBJ2-5; a possible D gene is TRBD1 (5 bases). Germline CDR1 and CDR2: LNHNV and YYDKDF (reference sequence). Trimming stripped 0 bases from V and 0 bases from J, with 8 bases between. CDR3 length: 15 residues.

Concerning this clone: Other nucleotide sequences in the sample specify the same CDR3. The CDR3 region is CASSLSGGPYNEQFF. CDR3 DNA sequence: TGTGCCAGCAGTCTTAGCGGGGGTCCCTACAATGAGCAGTTCTTC. The chain uses TRBV11-3 and TRBJ2-1, with TRBD2 identical over 9 bases. J was trimmed by 2 bases and V by 6 bases; bases with no gene match: 5. Germline V lookup: CDR1 SGHNT, CDR2 YENEEA. This CDR3 comprises 15 residues.

This chain joins TRBV7-9 and TRBJ1-2, with D perhaps matching TRBD1 (5 bases). Trimming cost V 2 bases and J 1 base, with 8 bases left between them. The germline V gene encodes CDR1 SEHNR and CDR2 FQNEAQ (reference sequence). The CDR3 contains 14 residues. CDR3 DNA: TGTGCCAGCAGCTTAAGCAGGGTTAACTATGGCTACACCTTC. It yields the protein CASSLSRVNYGYTF.

For this clone: This CDR3 is also generated by other DNA sequences in the sample. J is TRBJ1-1 and V is TRBV7-2; possible D gene TRBD1, 6 bases. Germline values: CDR1 SGHTA, CDR2 FQGNSA. V lost 5 bases and J lost 4, with 14 bases in between. The CDR3 loop spans 14 amino acids. The CDR3 is CASSPRQGGTEAFF. The CDR3 DNA reads as TGTGCCAGCAGCCCCCGACAAGGGGGCACTGAAGCTTTCTTT.

The rearrangement uses TRBV3-1 (or the pseudogene TRBV3-2) and TRBJ2-1, with TRBD2 matching over 9 bases. This CDR3 has 15 residues. The germline CDR1 and CDR2 sequences are LGHDT and YNNKEL (reference sequence). V was pared by 6 bases and J by 4 bases, with 7 bases of the junction left unmatched. The CDR3 sequence is CASSYGTSLYNEQFF. The CDR3 DNA sequence: TGTGCCAGCAGTTACGGGACTAGCCTTTACAATGAGCAGTTCTTC.

The J gene is TRBJ1-1, the V gene TRBV25-1; a possible D gene is TRBD1 (6 bases). Germline lookup yields CDR1 MGHDK and CDR2 SYGVNS. V dropped 3 bases and J dropped 1 base, with 12 bases sitting between them. This CDR3 comprises 15 residues. The DNA of the CDR3 is TGTGCCAGCAGTGATGGAGGGGGGGGGAACACTGAAGCTTTCTTT. It translates to CASSDGGGGNTEAFF.

V and J are TRBV24-1 and TRBJ2-1; 9 bases map to TRBD2. The germline CDR1 and CDR2 sequences are KGHDR and SFDVKD. Trimming took 4 bases from V and 5 from J; bases not matched to a gene: 8. The length of the CDR3 is 16 residues. The CDR3 DNA sequence: TGTGCCACCAGTGACCCTACTAGACTAGCGGACAATGAGCAGTTCTTC. Its protein product is CATSDPTRLADNEQFF.

This clone was recorded once. The genes are TRBV13 and TRBJ1-2; 7 bases align to TRBD1. The CDR3 length is 14 residues. Germline CDR1 PRHDT, CDR2 FYEKMQ (reference sequence). V dropped 2 bases and J dropped 3; count of bases not matched to a gene: 3. The CDR3 DNA follows: TGTGCCAGCAGCTTAAGACAGGGTGACTATGGCTACACCTTC. This gives the protein CASSLRQGDYGYTF.

V is TRBV4-3 and J is TRBJ2-7, with 7 nucleotides matching TRBD2. CDR1 is LGHNA, CDR2 YSLEER, per germline. CDR3 length: 17 residues. After removal of 0 bases from V and 1 base from J, the junction contained 9 bases not matched to a gene. The CDR3 nucleotides are TGCGCCAGCAGCCAAGATTATACGGGAGGCCTATCCTACGAGCAGTACTTC. Protein product: CASSQDYTGGLSYEQYF.

The chain links TRBV7-2 to TRBJ1-2; 9 bases align to TRBD1. Germline values: CDR1 SGHTA, CDR2 FQGNSA. This CDR3 is built from 14 residues. V was pared by 5 bases and J by 7 bases, with 8 bases of the junction left unmatched. CDR3 region: CASSVSGQGLGYTF. The CDR3 region has the DNA TGTGCCAGCAGCGTCTCGGGACAGGGTCTTGGCTACACCTTC.

V gene TRBV9 combines with J gene TRBJ2-3; TRBD2 matches at 11 bases. The germline gives CDR1 SGDLS, CDR2 YYNGEE. The CDR3 is 13 residues long. J lost 14 bases, V lost 2 bases, and 7 bases had no gene match. The chain's CDR3 is CASSVGTSGGLYF. CDR3 sequence (DNA): TGTGCCAGCAGCGTGGGGACTAGCGGTGGACTGTATTTT.

The rearrangement links TRBV3-1 (or the pseudogene TRBV3-2) to TRBJ1-2; TRBD1 might be the D (5 bases). Deletions cut 6 bases from V and 4 bases from J, with 18 bases between. The CDR3 loop spans 15 amino acids. CDR1 and CDR2 (germline): LGHDT, YNNKEL (reference sequence). The CDR3 sequence: CASRPNRPQIYGYTF. CDR3 sequence (DNA): TGTGCCAGCAGACCAAACAGGCCCCAAATCTATGGCTACACCTTC.

The rearrangement uses TRBV3-1 (or the pseudogene TRBV3-2) and TRBJ2-5; D remains ambiguous. Germline V gene data show CDR1 as LGHDT and CDR2 as YNNKEL (reference sequence). Trimming stripped 8 bases from V and 0 bases from J, with 10 bases between. CDR3 length equals 13 residues. Here the CDR3 DNA reads TGTGCCAGCGGGTTAGCCGACCAAGAGACCCAGTACTTC. Translation: CASGLADQETQYF.

V gene TRBV5-6 combines with J gene TRBJ1-2; D not resolved. Trimming cost V 1 base and J 2 bases, with 21 bases left between them. Germline-derived CDR1 and CDR2 are SGHDT and YYEEEE. The CDR3 runs 18 residues. The CDR3 region is CASSLRLVLGLKNYGYTF. The CDR3 DNA follows: TGTGCCAGCAGCTTGCGGTTGGTTCTGGGCCTCAAAAACTATGGCTACACCTTC.

The chain links TRBV25-1 to TRBJ2-2; 11 bases fit TRBD2. V was pared by 5 bases and J by 4 bases, with 12 bases of the junction left unmatched. Germline V gene data show CDR1 as MGHDK and CDR2 as SYGVNS. This CDR3 is 18 amino acids long. The CDR3 sequence: CASSRGGLAVLGTGELFF. The DNA of the CDR3 is TGTGCCAGCAGTAGGGGGGGACTAGCGGTGCTGGGCACCGGGGAGCTGTTTTTT.

The gene calls are TRBV13 and TRBJ2-7, with D possibly matching TRBD1 (5 bases). The CDR3 loop spans 14 amino acids. Germline V gives CDR1 PRHDT, CDR2 FYEKMQ (reference sequence). V was clipped by 4 bases and J by 2 bases, with 12 bases between them. CDR3 nucleotide sequence: TGTGCCAGCAGCTCGTGGACACGGGCCTACGAGCAGTACTTC. This sequence encodes CASSSWTRAYEQYF.

The rearrangement links TRBV7-2 to TRBJ2-5, with 9 bases matching TRBD1. CDR1 SGHTA and CDR2 FQGNSA come from the germline V gene. Germline trimming cut 5 bases from V and 5 bases from J; bases unmatched to any gene: 9. CDR3 size: 15 residues. CDR3 sequence reads: CASSPDRGAQETQYF. The CDR3 DNA reads as TGTGCCAGCAGCCCGGACAGGGGAGCGCAGGAGACCCAGTACTTC. The full variable domain, completed using reference TRBV7-2 and TRBJ2-5, is GAGVSQSPSNKVTEKGKDVELRCDPISGHTALYWYRQSLGQGLEFLIYFQGNSAPDKSGLPSDRFSAERTGGSVSTLTIQRTQQEDSAVYLCASSPDRGAQETQYFGPGTRLLVL.

This rearrangement joins TRBV7-9 to TRBJ2-7, with 8 bases matching TRBD1. The CDR3 contains 15 residues. J lost 7 bases, V lost 4 bases, and 12 bases had no gene match. In germline, CDR1 is SEHNR, CDR2 FQNEAQ (reference sequence). The CDR3 nucleotides read TGTGCCAGCAGCTCACAAAGGACAGGGTCCCTGGAGCAGTACTTC. Amino acids: CASSSQRTGSLEQYF.

V usage is TRBV28 and J usage is TRBJ2-2; D gene ambiguous. Trimming cost V 2 bases and J 5 bases, with 9 bases left between them. CDR3 size: 14 residues. Germline CDR1 reads MDHEN; CDR2 reads SYDVKM. In DNA form, the CDR3 reads TGTGCCAGCAGTTTAGGTACACATACCGGGGAGCTGTTTTTT. Encoded protein: CASSLGTHTGELFF.

The chain links TRBV5-4 to TRBJ2-7; 13 bases map to TRBD2. The CDR3 consists of 16 residues. From germline, CDR1 is SGHNT and CDR2 YYREEE (reference sequence). V was pared by 4 bases and J by 2 bases, with 6 bases of the junction left unmatched. Written as DNA, the CDR3 is TGTGCCAGCAGCAGGGGGACTAGCGGGGTCACCTACGAGCAGTACTTC. Amino acid sequence: CASSRGTSGVTYEQYF.

The J gene is TRBJ2-2, the V gene TRBV28, with TRBD1 matching 7 bases. The CDR3 contains 15 residues. Trimming removed 6 bases from V and 5 bases from J; junction bases left unmatched: 9. Germline values: CDR1 MDHEN, CDR2 SYDVKM. CDR3 DNA sequence: TGTGCCAGCAGGGGAGACAGGGTAGGGACCGGGGAGCTGTTTTTT. It is translated as CASRGDRVGTGELFF.

This clone showed up just a few times. The same CDR3 is also encoded by other DNA sequences in this sample. The chain is built from TRBV29-1 and TRBJ2-3, with TRBD1 identical over 7 bases. From germline, CDR1 is SQVTM and CDR2 ANQGSEA. The CDR3 runs 14 residues. V trimming: 6 bases; J trimming: 0 bases; junction bases outside the gene matches: 6. CDR3 loop: CSVSPGQSTDTQYF. The CDR3 DNA sequence: TGCAGCGTGTCGCCGGGACAGAGCACAGATACGCAGTATTTT.

The V gene is TRBV3-1 (or the pseudogene TRBV3-2), the J gene TRBJ1-6, with D maybe TRBD1 (6 bases). CDR1 is LGHDT and CDR2 is YNNKEL in the germline V gene (reference sequence). This CDR3 has 18 residues. V was clipped by 5 bases and J by 0 bases, with 17 bases between them. The CDR3 DNA follows: TGTGCCAGCAGCTTCAACCCGACAGGACGCTCCTATAATTCACCCCTCCACTTT. It yields the protein CASSFNPTGRSYNSPLHF.